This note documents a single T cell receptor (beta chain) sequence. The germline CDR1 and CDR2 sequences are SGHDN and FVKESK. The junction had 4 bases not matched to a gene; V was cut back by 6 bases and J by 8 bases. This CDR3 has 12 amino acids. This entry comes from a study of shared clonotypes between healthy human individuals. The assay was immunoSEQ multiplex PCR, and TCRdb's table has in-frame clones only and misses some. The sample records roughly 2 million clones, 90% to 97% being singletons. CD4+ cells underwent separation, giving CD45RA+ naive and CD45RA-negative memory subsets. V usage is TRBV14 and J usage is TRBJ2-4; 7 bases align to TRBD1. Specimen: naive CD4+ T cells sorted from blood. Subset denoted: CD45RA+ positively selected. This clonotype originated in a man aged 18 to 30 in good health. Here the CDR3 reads CASSSGGHIQYF. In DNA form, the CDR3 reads TGTGCCAGCAGTTCAGGGGGTCACATTCAGTACTTC.